What follows is one T cell receptor (beta chain) and its context. This sample was taken from a study of blood T cell repertoires in COVID-19. Across the whole study: Whether acute or convalescent, the COVID-19 samples came from the United States, Italy and Spain.

The CDR3 is made up of 14 amino acids. The J segment lost 7 bases and the V segment lost 9 bases, leaving 9 bases of the junction unmatched. Germline V gives CDR1 SNHLY, CDR2 FYNNEI. As handled by the study authors: Cell counts per sample came from amplifying reference gene primers. Only in-frame clones appear in the TCRdb table, and some are missing; sequencing was by immunoSEQ multiplex PCR. The V and J calls and the clone size are those of that table, but D and trimming were determined from the DNA. Seen here are tens of thousands of clones, around 89% observed once, and the top ten hold approximately 6.8%.

The chain carries TRBV2 and TRBJ2-3; 11 bases align to TRBD2. Sequenced: peripheral blood. The receptor was isolated from a woman of 80 years or more with acute or convalescent COVID-19. CDR3 region: CASLAGGIGNTQYF. The CDR3 DNA reads as TGTGCCAGTTTAGCGGGGGGGATCGGAAATACGCAGTATTTT.